One sample yielded the 32 T cell receptor beta chains listed below, sequenced in a study of long-term antiretroviral therapy in people with HIV (dated 2022 in TCRdb). The immunoSEQ hsTCRB v3.0 assay was used at survey level resolution to sequence the TRB variable region. The immuneACCESS repertoire file appears here via TCRdb, limited to in-frame rearrangements. These files lack a portion of the clones; in checked studies, under half of the deficit traces to unresolved V genes, and the cause of the others is not known. Here the sample has tens of thousands of clones; 80% occur a single time. Around 15% of the sample rests with the top ten. This material consisted of unsorted PBMCs, taken 2.9 years after starting antiretroviral therapy. The receptors were gathered from a woman between 25 and 40 years old with HIV.

This clone occurred a few times. The chain combines TRBV2 with TRBJ1-2; D not certain. The CDR3 consists of 12 residues. Trimming pared 11 bases from V and 3 bases from J, leaving 13 bases between. The germline gives CDR1 SNHLY, CDR2 FYNNEI. The CDR3, as DNA: TGTGCCCGTAGTGAGGAGGACTATGGCTACACCTTC. Residues: CARSEEDYGYTF.

The chain employs TRBV7-9 and TRBJ1-4, with D possibly matching TRBD1 (5 bases). The germline gives CDR1 SEHNR, CDR2 FQNEAQ (reference sequence). V lost 5 bases, J lost 7 bases, and 23 bases lay in between. The CDR3 covers 17 residues. CDR3 in DNA: TGTGCCAGCAGCCCAGGCAGGGTTAATGTATGGGGTGAAAAACTGTTTTTT. It is translated as CASSPGRVNVWGEKLFF.

V and J are TRBV6-5 and TRBJ2-1, with 8 nucleotides matching TRBD1. Per germline, CDR1 MNHEY and CDR2 SVGAGI. J was trimmed by 7 bases and V by 6 bases; bases with no gene match: 11. This CDR3 has 15 amino acids. CDR3 sequence: CASRSQGALRNEQFF. DNA for the CDR3: TGTGCCAGCAGATCTCAGGGGGCCCTTAGGAATGAGCAGTTCTTC.

This clone was counted only a few times. The V and J genes are TRBV5-4 and TRBJ1-2, with D unresolved. Germline CDR1 reads SGHNT; CDR2 reads YYREEE (reference sequence). CDR3 length: 13 residues. Trimming removed 1 base from V and 5 bases from J, with 9 bases in between. CDR3 sequence reads: CASSLTVTYGYTF. The CDR3 nucleotides are TGTGCCAGCAGCTTGACAGTAACGTATGGCTACACCTTC.

The chain is built from TRBV19 and TRBJ1-5; D might be TRBD1 (6 bases). The CDR3 is 14 residues long. With 7 bases removed from V and 6 bases from J, the gap between germline ends came to 16 bases. Germline V lookup: CDR1 LNHDA, CDR2 SQIVND (reference sequence). CDR3 in DNA: TGTGCCAGTAATCTGGAGGGGGATCGTCAGCCCCAGCATTTT. This codes for CASNLEGDRQPQHF.

The chain joins TRBV10-1 to TRBJ2-7; 9 bases fit TRBD2. J was trimmed by 0 bases and V by 4 bases; bases with no gene match: 7. This CDR3 contains 16 residues. Per the germline V gene, CDR1 is WNHNN and CDR2 is SYGVQD (reference sequence). The CDR3 DNA is TGCGCCAGCAGTGTCGGCGGGGGGGTGTACTCCTACGAGCAGTACTTC. Translation: CASSVGGGVYSYEQYF.

The rearrangement uses TRBV19 and TRBJ1-2; TRBD1 matches 10 bases. There are 16 residues in the CDR3. Germline trimming cut 4 bases from V and 5 bases from J; bases unmatched to any gene: 10. CDR1 is LNHDA, CDR2 SQIVND, per germline (reference sequence). DNA for the CDR3: TGTGCCAGTAGTACCCTTCCCGGACAGGGGGAGTATGGCTACACCTTC. Translation: CASSTLPGQGEYGYTF.

This clone was detected only a few times. The V call is TRBV6-1, the J call TRBJ2-1, with 10 bases that match TRBD1. This CDR3 has 15 amino acids. V gave up 0 bases and J gave up 10 bases; unmatched junction bases: 6. Germline-derived CDR1 and CDR2 are MNHNS and SASEGT. CDR3 bases: TGTGCCAGCAGTGAAGCTCCCGGGACAGGGGAGGAGCAGTTCTTC. As protein: CASSEAPGTGEEQFF.

This chain connects TRBV6-6 to TRBJ2-1; D possibly corresponds to TRBD2 (6 bases). CDR3 length: 14 amino acids. The germline V gene encodes CDR1 MNHNY and CDR2 SVGAGI (reference sequence). V was pared by 7 bases and J by 8 bases, with 18 bases between. DNA of the CDR3: TGTGCCAGCACAAGGGACTCCTTTACCGATGAGCAGTTCTTC. Amino acids: CASTRDSFTDEQFF.

The CDR3 coding sequence is TGTGCCAGCAGTTACTCGGCTAGGAACTCCTACGAGCAGTACTTC. Its translation is CASSYSARNSYEQYF. The chain carries TRBV6-5 and TRBJ2-7; unclear D gene. V lost 0 bases and J 0 bases, leaving 9 bases between the germline ends. Germline lookup yields CDR1 MNHEY and CDR2 SVGAGI. There are 15 residues in the CDR3.

As for this clone: Its ends do not fully match the called genes, so a read error is possible. The CDR3, as DNA: TGTGCCAGTAGGCCGTTCGGACAGGACCTCCATTTCTTC. It specifies CASRPFGQDLHFF. The chain employs TRBV2 and TRBJ1-2; 7 nucleotides align to TRBD1. CDR1 SNHLY and CDR2 FYNNEI come from the germline V gene. CDR3 length: 13 amino acids. Full variable domain (rest looked up from reference TRBV2 and TRBJ1-2): EPEVTQTPSHQVTQMGQEVILRCVPISNHLYFYWYRQILGQKVEFLVSFYNNEISEKSEIFDDQFSVERPDGSNFTLKIRSTKLEDSAMYFCASRPFGQDLHFFGSGTRLTVV.

This rearrangement joins TRBV5-1 to TRBJ2-5, with TRBD1 matching over 9 bases. The CDR3 spans 16 residues. The germline V gene encodes CDR1 SGHRS and CDR2 YFSETQ. The J segment lost 3 bases and the V segment lost 0 bases, leaving 6 bases of the junction unmatched. CDR3 region: CASSLAPTGGEETQYF. CDR3 sequence (DNA): TGCGCCAGCAGCTTGGCCCCAACAGGGGGCGAAGAGACCCAGTACTTC.

This CDR3 reads CASSFDNSPLHF. The CDR3 region has the DNA TGTGCCAGCAGTTTTGATAATTCACCCCTCCACTTT. The chain uses TRBV6-1 and TRBJ1-6; D not certain. Germline V CDR1 and CDR2: MNHNS, SASEGT. This CDR3 has 12 amino acids. Between the trimmed V and J ends, which lost 5 bases and 5 bases, there was a span of 4 bases.

The V gene is TRBV5-6, the J gene TRBJ2-1, with TRBD1 as a possible D gene (6 bases). From germline, CDR1 is SGHDT and CDR2 YYEEEE. The CDR3 runs 15 residues. The V end lost 3 bases, the J end lost 3 bases, and 13 bases lay between the germline ends. The CDR3 loop is CASSSGQTYYNEQFF. CDR3 nucleotides: TGTGCCAGCAGCTCAGGACAGACATACTACAATGAGCAGTTCTTC.

The chain has TRBV18 and TRBJ2-5; TRBD1 matches 8 bases. The CDR3 length is 14 residues. The trim removed 3 bases at V and 5 bases at J, leaving 5 bases unmatched. In germline, CDR1 is KGHSH, CDR2 LQKENI. The CDR3 is CASSPDRDGETQYF. CDR3 nucleotides: TGTGCCAGCTCACCGGACAGGGATGGGGAGACCCAGTACTTC.

The J gene is TRBJ1-4, the V gene TRBV6-5; no firm D call. The V end lost 0 bases, the J end lost 7 bases, and 6 bases lay between the germline ends. The CDR3 consists of 13 residues. The germline V gene encodes CDR1 MNHEY and CDR2 SVGAGI. The CDR3 DNA reads TGTGCCAGCAGTTACTCGACGCGTGAAAAACTGTTTTTT. This codes for CASSYSTREKLFF.

The CDR3 is CASSEFTVGTEAFF. CDR3 sequence (DNA): TGTGCCAGCAGTGAGTTCACGGTTGGCACTGAAGCTTTCTTT. The genes are TRBV6-1 and TRBJ1-1; unclear D gene. V lost 3 bases and J lost 4, with 12 bases in between. Germline CDR1 MNHNS, CDR2 SASEGT. This CDR3 has 14 residues.

The chain couples TRBV29-1 to TRBJ1-5; D perhaps matches TRBD1 (6 bases). CDR3 length: 13 residues. The V and J ends lost 4 bases and 5 bases respectively, with 12 bases between them. Germline V gene data show CDR1 as SQVTM and CDR2 as ANQGSEA. The CDR3 region is CSVGQELDQPQHF. The CDR3, as DNA: TGCAGCGTTGGACAGGAGTTGGATCAGCCCCAGCATTTT.

V gene TRBV18 combines with J gene TRBJ1-1; 9 nucleotides agree with TRBD1. The germline CDR1 and CDR2 sequences are KGHSH and LQKENI. The CDR3 has 15 residues. With 0 bases clipped from V and 3 bases from J, the junction kept 2 bases outside the gene matches. The CDR3 bases are TGTGCCAGCTCACCACCGGGGACAGGGTACACTGAAGCTTTCTTT. It yields the protein CASSPPGTGYTEAFF.

The chain uses TRBV10-3 and TRBJ1-5, with TRBD1 matching over 7 bases. This CDR3 contains 14 residues. The germline CDR1 and CDR2 sequences are ENHRY and SYGVKD. The J segment lost 6 bases and the V segment lost 3 bases, leaving 5 bases of the junction unmatched. CDR3: CAISDVGDSQPQHF. CDR3 sequence (DNA): TGTGCCATCAGTGATGTGGGGGACAGTCAGCCCCAGCATTTT.

The chain uses TRBV6-1 and TRBJ2-1; D ambiguous. CDR1 is MNHNS and CDR2 is SASEGT in the germline V gene. The CDR3 has 13 amino acids. V gave up 7 bases and J gave up 0 bases, with 7 bases separating them. The CDR3 protein is CASTQVSYNEQFF. The CDR3 bases are TGTGCCAGCACGCAGGTCTCCTACAATGAGCAGTTCTTC.

The chain links TRBV7-7 to TRBJ2-1; 11 nucleotides agree with TRBD1. CDR1 is SSHAT, CDR2 FNYEAQ, per germline (reference sequence). J lost 8 bases, V lost 2 bases, and 5 bases had no gene match. The CDR3 totals 15 residues. The CDR3 DNA sequence: TGTGCCAGCAGCTTAAATGGACAGGGGGCATATGAGCAGTTCTTC. Residues: CASSLNGQGAYEQFF.

V usage is TRBV11-2 and J usage is TRBJ2-5; no definite D call. Germline CDR1 is SGHAT and CDR2 is FQNNGV. V lost 1 base and J 5 bases, leaving 11 bases between the germline ends. The CDR3 runs 14 residues. CDR3 nucleotide sequence: TGTGCCAGCAGCTTAGTCTTAAGGGATGAGACCCAGTACTTC. Residues: CASSLVLRDETQYF.

In its sample, this clone was seen a few times. This rearrangement joins TRBV5-1 to TRBJ1-6, with D perhaps TRBD1 (5 bases). CDR1 is SGHRS and CDR2 is YFSETQ in the germline V gene. With 7 bases removed from V and 10 bases from J, the gap between germline ends came to 15 bases. The CDR3 runs 13 residues. The CDR3 sequence: CASAGGFGSPLHF. In DNA, the CDR3 is TGCGCCAGCGCGGGGGGGTTTGGATCACCCCTCCACTTT.

The chain is built from TRBV5-6 and TRBJ1-6; D is perhaps TRBD1 (5 bases). Deletions cut 3 bases from V and 0 bases from J, with 13 bases between. The germline CDR1 and CDR2 sequences are SGHDT and YYEEEE. The CDR3 length is 17 residues. In nucleotides, the CDR3 is TGTGCCAGCAGCTGGGGGGGTTCTAGCTCCTATAATTCACCCCTCCACTTT. The encoded protein is CASSWGGSSSYNSPLHF.

Points on this clone: Within the sample, other DNA sequences also encode this same CDR3. This rearrangement joins TRBV7-6 to TRBJ2-3; no clear D. Deletions cut 6 bases from V and 2 bases from J, with 6 bases between. This CDR3 has 12 amino acids. Germline V gene data show CDR1 as SGHVS and CDR2 as FNYEAQ. The CDR3 loop is CASSRSTDTQYF. The CDR3 coding sequence is TGTGCCAGCAGTCGCTCCACAGATACGCAGTATTTT.

The chain couples TRBV6-1 to TRBJ2-5; D not certain. CDR3 length: 15 residues. CDR1 and CDR2 (germline): MNHNS, SASEGT. The V and J ends lost 2 bases and 8 bases respectively, with 18 bases between them. The CDR3 here is CASSERKGGLTTQYF. CDR3 in DNA: TGTGCCAGCAGTGAAAGAAAGGGTGGGCTAACAACCCAGTACTTC.

The V gene is TRBV2, the J gene TRBJ2-4, with 7 bases lining up with TRBD1. After removal of 7 bases from V and 3 bases from J, the junction contained 12 bases not matched to a gene. This CDR3 spans 16 amino acids. CDR1 and CDR2 from the germline V gene are SNHLY and FYNNEI. The CDR3 loop reads CASTPGTAKGKNIQYF. CDR3 sequence (DNA): TGTGCCAGCACTCCCGGGACAGCTAAGGGCAAAAACATTCAGTACTTC.

This clone was found a few times. The rearrangement links TRBV18 to TRBJ1-1, with TRBD1 matching 7 bases. The CDR3 consists of 15 residues. Germline trimming cut 6 bases from V and 5 bases from J; bases unmatched to any gene: 12. Per germline, CDR1 KGHSH and CDR2 LQKENI. CDR3 sequence: CASSDNRGVGTEAFF. The CDR3 DNA follows: TGTGCCAGCTCCGATAACAGGGGAGTGGGTACTGAAGCTTTCTTT.

V usage is TRBV14 and J usage is TRBJ2-1, with D uncertain. The CDR3 covers 12 residues. Germline CDR1 reads SGHDN; CDR2 reads FVKESK. Between the trimmed V and J ends, which lost 2 bases and 7 bases, there was a span of 6 bases. The CDR3 here is CASSQLRNEQFF. The CDR3 bases are TGTGCCAGCAGCCAACTTCGGAATGAGCAGTTCTTC.

The genes are TRBV21-1 and TRBJ2-2; the table's D call, TRBD2, was not checked against the DNA. TRBV21-1 is given as a pseudogene. The CDR3 contains 15 residues. CDR3 nucleotides: TGTGCCAGCAGCATTCGACTAGCGGACACCGGGGAGCTGTTTTTT. Its translation is CASSIRLADTGELFF.

The chain has TRBV4-1 and TRBJ1-3, with unresolved D. The CDR3 is 16 amino acids. V lost 8 bases, J lost 0 bases, and 17 bases lay in between. Germline CDR1 MGHRA, CDR2 YSYEKL. CDR3 loop: CASRRTLRASGNTIYF. Here the CDR3 DNA reads TGCGCCAGCCGCAGGACCCTGCGAGCCTCTGGAAACACCATATATTTT.